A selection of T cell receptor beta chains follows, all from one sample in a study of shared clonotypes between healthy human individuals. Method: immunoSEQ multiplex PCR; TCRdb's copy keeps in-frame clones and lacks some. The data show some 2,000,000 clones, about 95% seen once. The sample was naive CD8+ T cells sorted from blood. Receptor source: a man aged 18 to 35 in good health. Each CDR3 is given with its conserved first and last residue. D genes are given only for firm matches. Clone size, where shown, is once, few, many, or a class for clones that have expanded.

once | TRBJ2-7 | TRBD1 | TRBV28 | CASSFPGTGYEQYF | TGTGCCAGCAGTTTTCCCGGGACAGGCTACGAGCAGTACTTC
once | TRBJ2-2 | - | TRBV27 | CASSLMRGGELFF | TGTGCCAGCAGTTTAATGCGAGGCGGGGAGCTGTTTTTT
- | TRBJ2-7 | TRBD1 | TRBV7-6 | CASSSGQGIWSYEQYF | TGTGCCAGCAGCTCGGGACAGGGTATTTGGTCCTACGAGCAGTACTTC
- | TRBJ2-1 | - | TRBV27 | CASSLSRANEQFF | TGTGCCAGCAGTTTATCCAGGGCCAATGAGCAGTTCTTC
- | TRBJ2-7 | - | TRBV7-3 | CASSLTAGAGYEQYF | TGTGCCAGCAGCTTAACGGCAGGGGCGGGTTACGAGCAGTACTTC
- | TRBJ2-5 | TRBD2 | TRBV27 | CASSPGTSGSWETQYF | TGTGCCAGCAGTCCCGGGACTAGCGGGAGTTGGGAGACCCAGTACTTC
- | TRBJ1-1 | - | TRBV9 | CASSPMDGGEAFF | TGTGCCAGCAGCCCAATGGACGGTGGTGAAGCTTTCTTT
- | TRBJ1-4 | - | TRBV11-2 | CASSDGATNEKLFF | TGTGCCAGCAGCGACGGTGCAACTAATGAAAAACTGTTTTTT
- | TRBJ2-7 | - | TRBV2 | CASTLDDSYEQYF | TGTGCCAGCACCCTGGACGACTCCTACGAGCAGTACTTC
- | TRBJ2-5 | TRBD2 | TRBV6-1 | CASSDTGLAGIETQYF | TGTGCCAGCAGTGACACGGGACTAGCGGGGATAGAGACCCAGTACTTC
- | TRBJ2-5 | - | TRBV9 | CASSVGTAQETQYF | TGTGCCAGCAGCGTAGGGACAGCGCAAGAGACCCAGTACTTC
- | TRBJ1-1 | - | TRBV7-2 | CASSLVTGMNTEAFF | TGTGCCAGCAGCTTAGTAACGGGGATGAACACTGAAGCTTTCTTT
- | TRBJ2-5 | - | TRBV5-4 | CASSRGTDQETQYF | TGTGCCAGCAGCCGCGGGACAGACCAAGAGACCCAGTACTTC
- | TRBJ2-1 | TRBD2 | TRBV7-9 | CASSLVITSGPYEQFF | TGTGCCAGCAGCTTAGTTATAACTAGCGGGCCCTATGAGCAGTTCTTC
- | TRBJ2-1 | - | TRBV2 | CASGERVAGDEQFF | TGTGCCAGTGGGGAGAGAGTAGCCGGCGATGAGCAGTTCTTC
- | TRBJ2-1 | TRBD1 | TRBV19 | CATGQGAYEQFF | TGTGCCACAGGACAGGGGGCGTATGAGCAGTTCTTC
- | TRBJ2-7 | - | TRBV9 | CASSVGGLSYEQYF | TGTGCCAGCAGCGTAGGGGGGTTGAGCTACGAGCAGTACTTC
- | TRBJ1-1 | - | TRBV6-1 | CASSDLQGVTEAFF | TGTGCCAGCAGTGATTTACAGGGAGTTACTGAAGCTTTCTTT
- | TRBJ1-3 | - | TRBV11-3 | CASSLVTPGQGTGNTIYF | TGTGCCAGCAGCTTAGTTACTCCTGGGCAGGGAACTGGAAACACCATATATTTT
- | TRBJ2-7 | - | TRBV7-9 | CASSSSQVIPYEQYF | TGTGCCAGCAGCTCCAGCCAAGTAATCCCCTACGAGCAGTACTTC
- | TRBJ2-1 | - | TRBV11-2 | CASSSSGYNEQFF | TGTGCCAGCAGCTCCTCTGGCTACAATGAGCAGTTCTTC
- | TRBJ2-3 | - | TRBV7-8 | CASSPRDFTDTQYF | TGTGCCAGCAGCCCCAGGGACTTCACAGATACGCAGTATTTT
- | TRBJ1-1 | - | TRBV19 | CASSPGMNTEAFF | TGTGCCAGTAGCCCAGGAATGAACACTGAAGCTTTCTTT
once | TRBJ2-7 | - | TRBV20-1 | CSARYPYEQYF | TGCAGTGCTAGATACCCCTACGAGCAGTACTTC
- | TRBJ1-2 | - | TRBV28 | CASSLRGGGYGYTF | TGTGCCAGCAGTTTAAGGGGGGGTGGCTATGGCTACACCTTC
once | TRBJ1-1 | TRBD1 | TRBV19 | CASSYWTGFAEAFF | TGTGCCAGTAGTTACTGGACAGGGTTCGCTGAAGCTTTCTTT
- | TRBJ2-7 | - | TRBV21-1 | CASSDREESRTYEQYF | TGTGCCAGCAGTGATCGGGAGGAGAGCCGTACCTACGAGCAGTACTTC
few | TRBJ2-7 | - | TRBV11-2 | CASSLEGGGYEQYF | TGTGCCAGCAGCTTAGAAGGGGGAGGCTACGAGCAGTACTTC
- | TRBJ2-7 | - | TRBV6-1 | CASREASTYEQYF | TGTGCCAGCAGAGAAGCTTCCACCTACGAGCAGTACTTC
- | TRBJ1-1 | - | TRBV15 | CATSGRTYTEAFF | TGTGCCACCAGCGGAAGGACATACACTGAAGCTTTCTTT
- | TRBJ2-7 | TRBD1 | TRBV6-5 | CASSYSGQGGYEQYF | TGTGCCAGCAGTTACTCGGGACAGGGGGGCTACGAGCAGTACTTC
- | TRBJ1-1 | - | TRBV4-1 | CASSPGPGNTEAFF | TGCGCCAGCAGCCCGGGGCCGGGTAACACTGAAGCTTTCTTT
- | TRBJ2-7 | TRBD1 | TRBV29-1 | CSVADRGDYEQYF | TGCAGCGTTGCCGACAGGGGCGACTACGAGCAGTACTTC
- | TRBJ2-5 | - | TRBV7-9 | CASSSILGHPQETQYF | TGTGCCAGCAGCTCCATTTTAGGACATCCGCAAGAGACCCAGTACTTC
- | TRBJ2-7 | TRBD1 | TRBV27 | CASSLLAGTGFYEQYF | TGTGCCAGCAGTTTACTCGCCGGGACAGGGTTTTACGAGCAGTACTTC
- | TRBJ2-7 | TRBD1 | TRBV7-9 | CASSPQPGQGISYEQYF | TGTGCCAGCAGCCCCCAACCCGGACAGGGTATCTCCTACGAGCAGTACTTC
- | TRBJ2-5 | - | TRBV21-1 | CASSTRPGRKETQYF | TGTGCCAGCAGCACGAGGCCGGGACGGAAAGAGACCCAGTACTTC
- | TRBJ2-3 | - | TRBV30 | CACEGPPPHGTDTQYF | TGTGCCTGTGAAGGCCCGCCCCCCCACGGCACAGATACGCAGTATTTT
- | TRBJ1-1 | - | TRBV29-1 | CSVVAREQGKAFF | TGCAGCGTTGTGGCTCGGGAACAGGGAAAGGCTTTCTTT
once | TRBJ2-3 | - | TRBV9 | CASSSWGSTDTQYF | TGTGCCAGCAGCTCCTGGGGGAGCACAGATACGCAGTATTTT
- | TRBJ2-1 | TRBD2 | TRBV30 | CAWSGSSGVNEQFF | TGTGCCTGGAGTGGCTCTAGCGGTGTCAATGAGCAGTTCTTC
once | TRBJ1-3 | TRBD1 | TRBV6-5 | CASSSDRAGNTIYF | TGTGCCAGCAGTTCCGACAGGGCCGGAAACACCATATATTTT
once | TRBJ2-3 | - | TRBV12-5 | CASRPQGTDTQYF | TGTGCTAGCCGTCCCCAAGGCACAGATACGCAGTATTTT
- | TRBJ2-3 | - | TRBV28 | CASSPRVGVSDTQYF | TGTGCCAGCAGTCCCCGGGTGGGAGTTTCAGATACGCAGTATTTT
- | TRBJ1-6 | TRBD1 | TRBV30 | CAWSVQGQGPGLGNSPLHF | TGTGCCTGGAGTGTACAAGGACAGGGGCCGGGCCTCGGAAATTCACCCCTCCACTTT
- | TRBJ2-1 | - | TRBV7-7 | CASSPTLRGPIYNEQFF | TGTGCTAGCAGCCCGACTCTCCGGGGCCCCATCTACAATGAGCAGTTCTTC
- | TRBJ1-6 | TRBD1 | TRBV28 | CASVDRENNSPLHF | TGTGCCAGCGTAGACAGGGAAAATAATTCACCCCTCCACTTT
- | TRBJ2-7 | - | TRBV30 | CAWSVRFNYEQYF | TGTGCCTGGAGTGTAAGATTTAACTACGAGCAGTACTTC
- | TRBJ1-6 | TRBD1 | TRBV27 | CASAGQGNSPLHF | TGTGCCAGCGCTGGACAGGGGAATTCACCCCTCCACTTT